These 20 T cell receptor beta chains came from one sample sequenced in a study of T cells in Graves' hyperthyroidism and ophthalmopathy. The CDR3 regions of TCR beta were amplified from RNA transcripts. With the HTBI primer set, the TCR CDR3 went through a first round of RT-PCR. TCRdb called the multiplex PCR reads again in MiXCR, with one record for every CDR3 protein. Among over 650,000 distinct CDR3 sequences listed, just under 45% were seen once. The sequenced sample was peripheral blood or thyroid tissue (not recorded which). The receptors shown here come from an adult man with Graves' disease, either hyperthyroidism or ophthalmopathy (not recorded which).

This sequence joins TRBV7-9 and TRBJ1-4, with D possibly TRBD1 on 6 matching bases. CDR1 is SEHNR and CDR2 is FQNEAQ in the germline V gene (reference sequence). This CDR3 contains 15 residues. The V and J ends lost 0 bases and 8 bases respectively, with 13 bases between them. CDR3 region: CASSLATGTPEKLFF. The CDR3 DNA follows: TGTGCCAGCAGCTTAGCAACCGGGACACCAGAAAAACTGTTTTTT.

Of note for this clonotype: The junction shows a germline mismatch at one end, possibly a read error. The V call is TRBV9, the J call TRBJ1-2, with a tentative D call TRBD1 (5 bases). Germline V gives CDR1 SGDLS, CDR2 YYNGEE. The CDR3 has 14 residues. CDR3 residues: CASATGTTNYGHTF. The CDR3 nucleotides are TGTGCCAGCGCTACCGGGACGACTAACTATGGCCACACCTTC.

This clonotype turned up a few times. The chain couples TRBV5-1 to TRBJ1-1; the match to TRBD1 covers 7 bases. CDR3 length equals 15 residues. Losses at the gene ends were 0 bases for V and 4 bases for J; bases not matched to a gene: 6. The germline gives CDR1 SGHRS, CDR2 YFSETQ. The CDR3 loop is CASSLGGQAGTEAFF. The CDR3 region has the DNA TGCGCCAGCAGCTTGGGTGGACAGGCGGGCACTGAAGCTTTCTTT.

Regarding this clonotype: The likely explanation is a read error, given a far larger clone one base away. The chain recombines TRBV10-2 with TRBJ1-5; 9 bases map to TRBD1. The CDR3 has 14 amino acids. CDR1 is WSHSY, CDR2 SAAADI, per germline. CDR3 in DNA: TGTGCCATCAGTCGGACAGGGGGCAATCAGCCCCAGCATTTT. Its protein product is CAISRTGGNQPQHF.

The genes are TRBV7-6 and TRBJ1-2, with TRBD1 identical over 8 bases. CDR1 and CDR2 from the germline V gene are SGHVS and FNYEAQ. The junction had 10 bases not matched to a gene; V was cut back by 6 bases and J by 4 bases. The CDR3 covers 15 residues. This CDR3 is CASRPGTGLIYGYTF. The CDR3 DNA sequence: TGTGCCAGCAGACCCGGGACAGGACTGATCTATGGCTACACCTTC.

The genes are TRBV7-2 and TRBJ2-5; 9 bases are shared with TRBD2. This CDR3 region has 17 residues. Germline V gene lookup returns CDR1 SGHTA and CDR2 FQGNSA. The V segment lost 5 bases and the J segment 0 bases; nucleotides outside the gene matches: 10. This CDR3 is CASSQDQSSGNQETQYF. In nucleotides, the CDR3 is TGTGCCAGCAGCCAAGATCAGTCTAGCGGGAACCAAGAGACCCAGTACTTC.

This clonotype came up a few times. Here the CDR3 DNA reads TGCAGTGCTAGCGCCGGAAGCTCTGGAAACACCATATATTTT. It is translated as CSASAGSSGNTIYF. The chain recombines TRBV20-1 with TRBJ1-3; the D is unclear. This CDR3 comprises 14 residues. V lost 3 bases, J lost 0 bases, and 9 bases lay in between. CDR1 is DFQATT, CDR2 SNEGSKA, per germline (reference sequence).

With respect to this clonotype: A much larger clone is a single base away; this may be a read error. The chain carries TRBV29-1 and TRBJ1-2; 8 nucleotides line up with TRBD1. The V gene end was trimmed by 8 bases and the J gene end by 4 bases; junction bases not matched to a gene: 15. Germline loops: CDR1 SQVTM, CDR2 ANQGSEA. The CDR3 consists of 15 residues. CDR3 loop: CSFRATGVGSYGYTF. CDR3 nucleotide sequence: TGCAGCTTCCGAGCGACAGGGGTGGGAAGCTATGGCTACACCTTC.

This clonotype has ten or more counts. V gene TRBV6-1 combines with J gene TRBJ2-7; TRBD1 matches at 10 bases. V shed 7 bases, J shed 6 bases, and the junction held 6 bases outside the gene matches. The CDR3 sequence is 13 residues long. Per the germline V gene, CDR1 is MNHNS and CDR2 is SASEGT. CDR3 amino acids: CASKLRTGGEQYF. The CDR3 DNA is TGTGCCAGCAAGCTTCGGACAGGGGGCGAGCAGTACTTC.

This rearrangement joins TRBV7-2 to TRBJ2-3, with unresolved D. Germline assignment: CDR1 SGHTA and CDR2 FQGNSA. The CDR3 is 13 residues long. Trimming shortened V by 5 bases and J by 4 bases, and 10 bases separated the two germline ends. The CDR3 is CASSQQNPDTQYF. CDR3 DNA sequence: TGTGCCAGCAGCCAACAGAACCCAGATACGCAGTATTTT.

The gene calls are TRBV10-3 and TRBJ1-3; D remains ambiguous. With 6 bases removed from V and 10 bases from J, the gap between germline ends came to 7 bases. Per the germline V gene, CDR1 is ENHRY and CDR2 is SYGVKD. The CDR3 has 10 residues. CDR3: CAIRAMTIYF. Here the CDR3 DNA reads TGTGCCATCAGGGCGATGACCATATATTTT.

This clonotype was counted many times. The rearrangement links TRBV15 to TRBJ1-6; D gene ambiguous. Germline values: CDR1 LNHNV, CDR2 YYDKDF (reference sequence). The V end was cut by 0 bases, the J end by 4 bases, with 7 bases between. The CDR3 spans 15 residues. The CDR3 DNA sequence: TGTGCCACCAGCAGAGATCTGGCTTATAATTCACCCCTCCACTTT. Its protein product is CATSRDLAYNSPLHF. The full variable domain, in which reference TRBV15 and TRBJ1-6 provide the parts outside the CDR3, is DAMVIQNPRYQVTQFGKPVTLSCSQTLNHNVMYWYQQKSSQAPKLLFHYYDKDFNNEADTPDNFQSRRPNTSFCFLDIRSPGLGDTAMYLCATSRDLAYNSPLHFGNGTRLTVT.

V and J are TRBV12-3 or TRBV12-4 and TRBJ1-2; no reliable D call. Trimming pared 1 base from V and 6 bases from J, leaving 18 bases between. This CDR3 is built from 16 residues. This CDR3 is CASSLVAKPKIDGYTF. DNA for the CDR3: TGTGCCAGCAGTTTAGTTGCCAAACCCAAAATCGATGGCTACACCTTC.

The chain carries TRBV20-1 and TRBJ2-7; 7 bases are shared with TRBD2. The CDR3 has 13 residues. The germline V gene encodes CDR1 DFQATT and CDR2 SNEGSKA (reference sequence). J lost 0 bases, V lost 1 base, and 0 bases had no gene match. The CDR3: CSARGTSSYEQYF. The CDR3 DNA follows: TGCAGTGCTAGAGGGACTAGCTCCTACGAGCAGTACTTC.

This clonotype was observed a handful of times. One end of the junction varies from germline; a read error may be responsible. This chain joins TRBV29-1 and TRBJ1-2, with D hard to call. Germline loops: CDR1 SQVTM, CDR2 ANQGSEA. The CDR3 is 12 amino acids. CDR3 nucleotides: TGCAGTGTTGGAGGGCAATCCTATGGCTACACCTTC. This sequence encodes CSVGGQSYGYTF. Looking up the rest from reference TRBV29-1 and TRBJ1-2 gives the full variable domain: SAVISQKPSRDICQRGTSLTIQCQVDSQVTMMFWYRQQPGQSLTLIATANQGSEATYESGFVIDKFPISRPNLTFSTLTVSNMSPEDSSIYLCSVGGQSYGYTFGSGTRLTVV.

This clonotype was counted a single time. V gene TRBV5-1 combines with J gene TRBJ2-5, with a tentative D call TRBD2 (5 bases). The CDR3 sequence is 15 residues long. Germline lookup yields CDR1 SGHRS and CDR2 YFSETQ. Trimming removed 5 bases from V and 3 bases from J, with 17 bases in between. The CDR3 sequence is CASSFYRELEETQYF. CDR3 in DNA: TGCGCCAGCAGTTTCTACCGGGAATTAGAAGAGACCCAGTACTTC.

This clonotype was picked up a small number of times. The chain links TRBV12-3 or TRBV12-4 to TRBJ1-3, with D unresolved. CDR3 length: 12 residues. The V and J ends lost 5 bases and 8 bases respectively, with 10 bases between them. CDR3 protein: CASSPPGDTIYF. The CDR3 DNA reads TGTGCCAGCAGTCCCCCCGGAGACACCATATATTTT.

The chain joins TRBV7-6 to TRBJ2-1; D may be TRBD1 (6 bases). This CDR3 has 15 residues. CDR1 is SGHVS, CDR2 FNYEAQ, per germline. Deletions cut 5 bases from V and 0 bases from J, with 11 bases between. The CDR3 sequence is CASSLDRSSYNEQFF. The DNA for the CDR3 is TGTGCCAGCAGCCTGGACAGAAGCTCCTACAATGAGCAGTTCTTC.

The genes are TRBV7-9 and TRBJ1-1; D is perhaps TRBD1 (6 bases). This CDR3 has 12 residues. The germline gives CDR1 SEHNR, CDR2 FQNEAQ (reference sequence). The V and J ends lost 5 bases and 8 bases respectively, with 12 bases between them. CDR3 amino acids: CASSGAGTEAFF. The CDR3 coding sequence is TGTGCCAGCAGCGGAGCCGGGACAGAAGCTTTCTTT.

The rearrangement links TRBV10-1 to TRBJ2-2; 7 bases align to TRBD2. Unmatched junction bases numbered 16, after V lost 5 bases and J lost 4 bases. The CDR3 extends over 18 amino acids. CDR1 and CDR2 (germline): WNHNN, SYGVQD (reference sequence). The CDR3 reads CASSPTSWAGRGTGELFF. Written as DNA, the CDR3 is TGCGCCAGCAGTCCTACCTCGTGGGCAGGGAGGGGCACCGGGGAGCTGTTTTTT.